This T cell receptor (beta chain) came from a study of blood T cell repertoires in COVID-19. Across the whole study: Nucleic acid was either cDNA or gDNA, and it came from T cells, B-cell-depleted T cells, or PBMCs.

V gave up 6 bases and J gave up 3 bases, with 17 bases separating them. The CDR3 has 15 amino acids. Germline CDR1 and CDR2: LNHDA and SQIVND (reference sequence). The authors' processing: Reference gene primer amplification gave nucleated cell count estimates. The method was immunoSEQ multiplex PCR; TCRdb's version includes in-frame clones alone and lacks a portion of them. The V and J calls and the clone size are those of that table, but D and trimming were determined from the DNA. This sample has about 140,000 clones; about 90% occur once, and the top ten carry 9.5% to 11%. Material: peripheral blood. The chain couples TRBV19 to TRBJ1-2, with unresolved D. The clonotype originates from a woman of 80 years or more with acute or convalescent COVID-19. CDR3 region: CASRNPRDTYYGYTF. The CDR3 DNA reads TGTGCCAGTAGAAACCCGCGAGACACTTACTATGGCTACACCTTC.